There are a few counts of the clone carrying this T cell receptor (beta chain). The antigen is not known. V shed 7 bases and J shed 5 bases, with 14 bases lying between them. The germline CDR1 and CDR2 sequences are MNHNY and SVGAGI (reference sequence). This CDR3 has 14 residues. This PCR relied on a set of 60 Vbeta primers and 13 Jbeta primers. Repertoires were generated with immunoSEQ multiplex PCR, while TCRdb's copy carries only in-frame clones and drops some. The table includes more than 85,000 clones, roughly two thirds detected once. The sample comes from a study of cytomegalovirus exposure and HLA in healthy donors. Whole-study results and caveats: Being productive about 90% or about 30% of the time was typical of most TCR beta V segments in an earlier analysis. Per a later analysis, HLA-associated TCR beta chains showed more clonal expansion than other, equally common TCR beta chains. Roughly 170 TCR beta chains were listed as cytomegalovirus-associated.

The donors, nominally healthy at sampling, likely had unrecorded immune exposures. The sequence was obtained from a man aged 30 to 39 in good health and CMV-seronegative. The chain couples TRBV6-6 to TRBJ2-2; tentatively, D is TRBD2 (6 bases). Sequenced: PBMCs. CDR3: CASIWSAGTGELFF. In DNA form, the CDR3 reads TGTGCCAGCATTTGGTCTGCGGGAACCGGGGAGCTGTTTTTT.